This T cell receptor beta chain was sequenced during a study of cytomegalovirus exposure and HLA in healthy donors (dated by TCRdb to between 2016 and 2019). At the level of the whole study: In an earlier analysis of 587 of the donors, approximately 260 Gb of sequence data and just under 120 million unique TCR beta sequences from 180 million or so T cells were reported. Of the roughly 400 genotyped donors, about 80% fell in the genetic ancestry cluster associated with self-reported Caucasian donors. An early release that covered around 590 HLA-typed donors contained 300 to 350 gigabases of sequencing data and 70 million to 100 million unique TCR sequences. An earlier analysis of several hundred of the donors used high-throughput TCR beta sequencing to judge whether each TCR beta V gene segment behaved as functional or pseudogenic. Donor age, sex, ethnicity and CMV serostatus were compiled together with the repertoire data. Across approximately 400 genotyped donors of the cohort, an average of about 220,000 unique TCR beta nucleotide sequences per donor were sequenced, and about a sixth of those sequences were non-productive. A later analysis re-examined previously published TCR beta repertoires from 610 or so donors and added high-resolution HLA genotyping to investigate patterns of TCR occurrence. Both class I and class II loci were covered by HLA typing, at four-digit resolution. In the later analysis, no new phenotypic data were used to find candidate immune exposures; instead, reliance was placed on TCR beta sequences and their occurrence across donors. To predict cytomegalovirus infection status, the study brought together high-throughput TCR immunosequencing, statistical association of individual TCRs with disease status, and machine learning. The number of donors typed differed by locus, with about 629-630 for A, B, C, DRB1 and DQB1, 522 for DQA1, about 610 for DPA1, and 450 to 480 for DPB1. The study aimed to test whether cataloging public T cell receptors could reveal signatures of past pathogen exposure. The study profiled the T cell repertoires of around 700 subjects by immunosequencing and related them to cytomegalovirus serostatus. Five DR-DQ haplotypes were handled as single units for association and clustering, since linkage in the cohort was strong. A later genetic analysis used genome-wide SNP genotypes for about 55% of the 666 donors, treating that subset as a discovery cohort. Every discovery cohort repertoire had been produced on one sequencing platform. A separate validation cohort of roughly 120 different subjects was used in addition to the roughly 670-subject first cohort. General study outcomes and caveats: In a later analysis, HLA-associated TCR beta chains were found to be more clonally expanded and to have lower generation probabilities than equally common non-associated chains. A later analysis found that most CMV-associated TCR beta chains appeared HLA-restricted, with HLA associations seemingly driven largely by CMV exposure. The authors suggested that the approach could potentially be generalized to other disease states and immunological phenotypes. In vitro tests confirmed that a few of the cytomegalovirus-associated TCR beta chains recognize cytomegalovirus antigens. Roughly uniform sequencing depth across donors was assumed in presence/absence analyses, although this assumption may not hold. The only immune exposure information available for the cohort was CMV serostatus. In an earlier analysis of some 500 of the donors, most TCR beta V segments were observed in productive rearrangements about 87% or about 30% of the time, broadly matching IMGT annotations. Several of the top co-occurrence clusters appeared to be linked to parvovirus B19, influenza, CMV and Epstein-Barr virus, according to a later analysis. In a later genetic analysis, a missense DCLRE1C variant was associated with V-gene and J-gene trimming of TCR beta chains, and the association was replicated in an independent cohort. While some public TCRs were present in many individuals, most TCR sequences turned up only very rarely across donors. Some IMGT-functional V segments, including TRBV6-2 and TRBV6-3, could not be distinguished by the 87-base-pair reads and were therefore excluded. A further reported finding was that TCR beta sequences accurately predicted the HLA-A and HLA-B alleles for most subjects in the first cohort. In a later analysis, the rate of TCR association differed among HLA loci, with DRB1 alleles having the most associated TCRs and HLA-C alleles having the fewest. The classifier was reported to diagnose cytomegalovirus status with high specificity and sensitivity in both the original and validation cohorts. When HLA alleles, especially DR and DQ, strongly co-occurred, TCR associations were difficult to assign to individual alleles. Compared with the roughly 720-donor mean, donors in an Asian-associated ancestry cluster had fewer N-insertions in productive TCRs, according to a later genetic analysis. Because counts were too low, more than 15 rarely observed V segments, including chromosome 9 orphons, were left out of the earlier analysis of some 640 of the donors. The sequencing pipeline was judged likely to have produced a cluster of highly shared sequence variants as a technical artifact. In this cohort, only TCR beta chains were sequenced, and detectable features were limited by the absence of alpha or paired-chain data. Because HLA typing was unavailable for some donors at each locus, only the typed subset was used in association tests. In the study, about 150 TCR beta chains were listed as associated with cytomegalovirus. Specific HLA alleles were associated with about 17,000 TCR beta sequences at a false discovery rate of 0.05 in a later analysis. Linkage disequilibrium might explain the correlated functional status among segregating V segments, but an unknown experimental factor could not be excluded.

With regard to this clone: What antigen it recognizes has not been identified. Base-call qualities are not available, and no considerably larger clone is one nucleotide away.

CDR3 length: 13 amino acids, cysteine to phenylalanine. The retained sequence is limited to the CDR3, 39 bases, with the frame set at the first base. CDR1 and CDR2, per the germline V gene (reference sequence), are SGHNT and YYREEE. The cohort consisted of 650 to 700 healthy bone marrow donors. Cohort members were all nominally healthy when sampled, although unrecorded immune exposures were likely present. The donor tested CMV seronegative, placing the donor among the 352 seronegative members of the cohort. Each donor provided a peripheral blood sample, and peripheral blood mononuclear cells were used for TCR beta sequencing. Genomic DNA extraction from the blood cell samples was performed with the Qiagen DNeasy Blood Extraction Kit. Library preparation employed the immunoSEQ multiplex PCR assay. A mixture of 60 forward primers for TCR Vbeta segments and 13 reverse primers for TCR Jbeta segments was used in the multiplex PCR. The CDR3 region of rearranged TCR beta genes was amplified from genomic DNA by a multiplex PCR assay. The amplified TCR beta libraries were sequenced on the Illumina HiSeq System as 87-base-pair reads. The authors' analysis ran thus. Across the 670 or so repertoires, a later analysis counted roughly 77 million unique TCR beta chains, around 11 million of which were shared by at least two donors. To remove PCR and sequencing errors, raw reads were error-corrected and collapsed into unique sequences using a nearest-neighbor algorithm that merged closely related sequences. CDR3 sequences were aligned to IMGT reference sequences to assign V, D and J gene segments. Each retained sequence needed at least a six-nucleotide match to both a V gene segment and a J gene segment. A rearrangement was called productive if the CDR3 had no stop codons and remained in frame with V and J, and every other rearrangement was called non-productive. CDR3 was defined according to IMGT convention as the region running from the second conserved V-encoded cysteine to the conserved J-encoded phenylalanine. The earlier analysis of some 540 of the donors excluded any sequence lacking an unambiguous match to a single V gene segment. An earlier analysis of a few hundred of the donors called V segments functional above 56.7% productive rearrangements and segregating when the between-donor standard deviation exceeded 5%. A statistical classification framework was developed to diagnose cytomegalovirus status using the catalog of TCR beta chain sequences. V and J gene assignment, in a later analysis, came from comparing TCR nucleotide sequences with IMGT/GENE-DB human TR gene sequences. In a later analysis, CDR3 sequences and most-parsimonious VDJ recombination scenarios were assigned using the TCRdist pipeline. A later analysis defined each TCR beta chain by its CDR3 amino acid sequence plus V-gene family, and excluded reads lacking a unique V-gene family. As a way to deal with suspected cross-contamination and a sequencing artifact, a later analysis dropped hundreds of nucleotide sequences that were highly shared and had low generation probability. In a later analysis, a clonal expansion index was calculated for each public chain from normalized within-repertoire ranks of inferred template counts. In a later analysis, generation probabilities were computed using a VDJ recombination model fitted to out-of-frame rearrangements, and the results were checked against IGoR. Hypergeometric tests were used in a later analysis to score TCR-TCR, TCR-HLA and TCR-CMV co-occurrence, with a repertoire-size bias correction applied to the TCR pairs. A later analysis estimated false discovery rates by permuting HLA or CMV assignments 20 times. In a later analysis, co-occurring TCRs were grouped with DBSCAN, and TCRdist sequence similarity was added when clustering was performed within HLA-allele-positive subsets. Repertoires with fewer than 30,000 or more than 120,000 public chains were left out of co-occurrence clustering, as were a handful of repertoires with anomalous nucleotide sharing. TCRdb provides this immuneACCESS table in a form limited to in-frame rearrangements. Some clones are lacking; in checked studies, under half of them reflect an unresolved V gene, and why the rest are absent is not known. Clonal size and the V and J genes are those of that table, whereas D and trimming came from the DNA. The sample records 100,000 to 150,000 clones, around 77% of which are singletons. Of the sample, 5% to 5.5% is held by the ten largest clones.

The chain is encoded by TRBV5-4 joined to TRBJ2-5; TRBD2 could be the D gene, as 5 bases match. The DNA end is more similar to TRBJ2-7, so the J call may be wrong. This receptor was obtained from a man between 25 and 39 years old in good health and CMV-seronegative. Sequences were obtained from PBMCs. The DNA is TGTGCCAGCAGCTTGGCCTCGAGGGTCGAGCAGTACTTC. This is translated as CASSLASRVEQYF.